Below are 23 T cell receptor beta chains sequenced from a single sample in a study of blood T cell repertoires in COVID-19. Sequencing used immunoSEQ multiplex PCR; TCRdb keeps in-frame clones, though not all of them. The profile covers 250,000 or so clones, with 70% to 90% appearing a single time and about 7.6% taken by the ten largest. Sequencing used peripheral blood. These TCRs come from a woman in her sixties or seventies with active or convalescent COVID-19.

The chain links TRBV6-5 to TRBJ2-7, with 8 bases lining up with TRBD2. The CDR3 has 15 amino acids. V lost 2 bases to trimming and J lost 4 bases; unmatched junction nucleotides: 7. Germline lookup yields CDR1 MNHEY and CDR2 SVGAGI. The CDR3 DNA reads TGTGCCAGCAGTTACCGCGGGACTAGTCTGTACGAGCAGTACTTC. This gives the protein CASSYRGTSLYEQYF.

The rearrangement joins TRBV7-2 to TRBJ1-2, with D hard to call. CDR1 and CDR2 from the germline V gene are SGHTA and FQGNSA. Trimming took off 2 bases at V and 0 bases at J, with 4 bases between the two ends. CDR3 length equals 13 residues. The CDR3: CASSLNSNYGYTF. CDR3 nucleotides: TGTGCCAGCAGCTTAAACTCTAACTATGGCTACACCTTC.

The chain carries TRBV5-6 and TRBJ1-6; D is possibly TRBD1 (5 bases). The length of the CDR3 is 14 residues. V lost 1 base, J lost 7 bases, and 9 bases lay in between. Germline CDR1 and CDR2: SGHDT and YYEEEE. The CDR3 loop reads CASSLSGPNSPLHF. CDR3 coding DNA: TGTGCCAGCAGCTTGTCAGGGCCGAATTCACCCCTCCACTTT.

This chain links TRBV11-2 with TRBJ2-7, with a weak D call TRBD2 (7 bases). The CDR3 consists of 14 residues. V was shortened by 6 bases and J by 0 bases, with 12 bases between the two germline ends. Germline loops: CDR1 SGHAT, CDR2 FQNNGV. The CDR3, as DNA: TGTGCCAGCAGTTCCGCGGGGGCCTCCTACGAGCAGTACTTC. Translation: CASSSAGASYEQYF.

V and J are TRBV5-6 and TRBJ2-5, with 10 bases fitting TRBD1. Trimming cost V 4 bases and J 2 bases; bases outside gene matches: 11. The germline V gene has CDR1 SGHDT and CDR2 YYEEEE. The CDR3 sequence is 17 residues long. Here the CDR3 reads CASSRSLTGGLQETQYF. CDR3 nucleotide sequence: TGTGCCAGCAGCCGTTCGTTGACAGGGGGCTTACAAGAGACCCAGTACTTC.

This clone turned up a few times. V is TRBV15 and J is TRBJ1-6; D remains unclear. Germline V gene data show CDR1 as LNHNV and CDR2 as YYDKDF (reference sequence). The V end was cut by 3 bases, the J end by 6 bases, with 9 bases between. The CDR3 runs 14 residues. The CDR3 is CATSRSGSNSPLHF. In nucleotides, the CDR3 is TGTGCCACCAGCAGGTCGGGGAGTAATTCACCCCTCCACTTT.

This chain links TRBV6-5 with TRBJ1-6; D unresolved. V dropped 4 bases and J dropped 9 bases, with 19 bases sitting between them. Germline lookup yields CDR1 MNHEY and CDR2 SVGAGI. CDR3 size: 16 residues. The CDR3 DNA follows: TGTGCCAGCAGTTCTTCCTTACCGAGGCTTGGTTCACCCCTCCACTTT. Protein: CASSSSLPRLGSPLHF.

This clone occurred a few times. The chain carries TRBV14 and TRBJ1-2; possibly TRBD1 for D (5 bases). The CDR3 sequence is 15 residues long. From germline, CDR1 is SGHDN and CDR2 FVKESK. The V end lost 0 bases, the J end lost 4 bases, and 12 bases lay between the germline ends. This chain's CDR3 is CASSQDTYRGYGYTF. The CDR3 coding sequence is TGTGCCAGCAGCCAAGATACCTATAGGGGCTATGGCTACACCTTC. The full variable domain, with the rest looked up from reference TRBV14 and TRBJ1-2, is EAGVTQFPSHSVIEKGQTVTLRCDPISGHDNLYWYRRVMGKEIKFLLHFVKESKQDESGMPNNRFLAERTGGTYSTLKVQPAELEDSGVYFCASSQDTYRGYGYTFGSGTRLTVV.

CDR3 region: CASSPSTGVDGYTF. The CDR3 nucleotides read TGTGCCAGCAGCCCCTCGACAGGGGTGGATGGCTACACCTTC. This chain uses TRBV7-2 with TRBJ1-2; 8 bases line up with TRBD1. This CDR3 region has 14 residues. The J segment lost 6 bases and the V segment lost 5 bases, leaving 8 bases of the junction unmatched. The germline V gene encodes CDR1 SGHTA and CDR2 FQGNSA.

The gene calls are TRBV24-1 and TRBJ1-5, with D possibly TRBD1 on 5 matching bases. The CDR3 loop spans 14 amino acids. Between the trimmed V and J ends, which lost 3 bases and 4 bases, there was a span of 9 bases. Germline lookup yields CDR1 KGHDR and CDR2 SFDVKD. CDR3 nucleotide sequence: TGTGCCACCAGTGATGCGGGGGATAATCAGCCCCAGCATTTT. Amino acid sequence: CATSDAGDNQPQHF.

This clone was detected once. This chain connects TRBV5-1 to TRBJ2-2, with a tentative D call TRBD2 (5 bases). This CDR3 has 15 residues. Germline lookup yields CDR1 SGHRS and CDR2 YFSETQ. Trimming shortened V by 0 bases and J by 3 bases, and 9 bases separated the two germline ends. The CDR3 DNA follows: TGCGCCAGCAGCTTGGTCGGGGTGGACACCGGGGAGCTGTTTTTT. Its protein is CASSLVGVDTGELFF.

J is TRBJ1-1 and V is TRBV10-3, with D maybe TRBD1 (5 bases). The CDR3 contains 14 residues. Per the germline V gene, CDR1 is ENHRY and CDR2 is SYGVKD. Trimming stripped 10 bases from V and 8 bases from J, with 23 bases between. CDR3: CATLGRSRGEEAFF. CDR3 in DNA: TGTGCCACCTTAGGAAGATCGCGGGGCGAGGAAGCTTTCTTT.

This clone showed up just a few times. The rearrangement links TRBV5-1 to TRBJ1-4, with D unclear. This CDR3 region has 12 residues. Germline values: CDR1 SGHRS, CDR2 YFSETQ. V lost 4 bases to trimming and J lost 7 bases, with 8 bases between them. The CDR3 sequence: CASSPYVEKLFF. Written as DNA, the CDR3 is TGCGCCAGCAGCCCTTATGTTGAAAAACTGTTTTTT.

The chain links TRBV6-5 to TRBJ1-2, with 8 bases that match TRBD1. CDR3 size: 15 residues. CDR1 is MNHEY and CDR2 is SVGAGI in the germline V gene. The J segment lost 2 bases and the V segment lost 3 bases, leaving 5 bases of the junction unmatched. CDR3: CASSYGDRPNYGYTF. CDR3 coding DNA: TGTGCCAGCAGTTATGGGGACAGGCCGAACTATGGCTACACCTTC.

This clone was seen a single time. V usage is TRBV7-9 and J usage is TRBJ2-7; 7 bases are a match to TRBD2. V shed 5 bases and J 2 bases; nucleotides not matched to a gene: 18. Germline CDR1 reads SEHNR; CDR2 reads FQNEAQ (reference sequence). The CDR3 has 18 residues. CDR3 residues: CASSPYGGGPQTTYEQYF. CDR3 nucleotide sequence: TGTGCCAGCAGCCCTTATGGGGGGGGACCGCAAACCACCTACGAGCAGTACTTC.

The chain has TRBV7-2 and TRBJ1-1; no definite D call. CDR1 is SGHTA and CDR2 is FQGNSA in the germline V gene. Between the trimmed V and J ends, which lost 1 base and 4 bases, there was a span of 13 bases. The CDR3 is made up of 15 amino acids. This chain's CDR3 is CASSLVGELATEAFF. DNA for the CDR3: TGTGCCAGCAGCTTAGTTGGGGAGCTGGCCACTGAAGCTTTCTTT.

This clone has only a few counts. The V call is TRBV10-3, the J call TRBJ1-1, with 7 bases that match TRBD1. The CDR3 spans 14 residues. Losses at the gene ends were 3 bases for V and 3 bases for J; bases not matched to a gene: 4. CDR1 and CDR2 from the germline V gene are ENHRY and SYGVKD. The CDR3 DNA reads as TGTGCCATCAGTGACAGGGGGTGGGACACTGAAGCTTTCTTT. This translates into CAISDRGWDTEAFF.

The chain employs TRBV19 and TRBJ1-3; 7 bases map to TRBD1. CDR3 length: 15 amino acids. Germline V CDR1 and CDR2: LNHDA, SQIVND (reference sequence). Trimming took 5 bases from V and 2 from J; bases not matched to a gene: 6. CDR3 sequence reads: CASSPTGTAGNTIYF. The DNA for the CDR3 is TGTGCCAGTAGTCCAACGGGGACAGCTGGAAACACCATATATTTT. The entire variable domain, with the rest obtained from reference TRBV19 and TRBJ1-3, is as follows: DGGITQSPKYLFRKEGQNVTLSCEQNLNHDAMYWYRQDPGQGLRLIYYSQIVNDFQKGDIAEGYSVSREKKESFPLTVTSAQKNPTAFYLCASSPTGTAGNTIYFGEGSWLTVV.

This CDR3 reads CASSVRGQETQYF. CDR3 coding DNA: TGTGCCAGCAGCGTCAGAGGACAAGAGACCCAGTACTTC. The chain has TRBV9 and TRBJ2-5, with D uncertain. V shed 2 bases and J shed 2 bases, with 7 bases lying between them. The CDR3 totals 13 residues. Germline V gene data show CDR1 as SGDLS and CDR2 as YYNGEE.

This clone was seen once. V gene TRBV9 combines with J gene TRBJ1-2; D may be TRBD1 (5 bases). The germline CDR1 and CDR2 sequences are SGDLS and YYNGEE. V was clipped by 0 bases and J by 2 bases, with 11 bases between them. The CDR3 loop spans 15 amino acids. In DNA form, the CDR3 reads TGTGCCAGCAGCGTAGCTCCGACAGACAACTATGGCTACACCTTC. Protein: CASSVAPTDNYGYTF.

A few counts support this clone. The chain uses TRBV11-2 and TRBJ2-3; D remains unclear. The ends were cut back, 3 bases at V and 4 bases at J, with 20 bases in the middle. The V gene's germline CDR1 is SGHAT and CDR2 FQNNGV. The CDR3 consists of 17 residues. The CDR3 here is CASSFEIDPSGSDTQYF. DNA for the CDR3: TGTGCCAGCAGCTTTGAGATAGACCCCTCCGGGTCAGATACGCAGTATTTT.

This chain links TRBV5-6 with TRBJ1-5; 7 bases fit TRBD1. This CDR3 comprises 17 residues. The J segment lost 2 bases and the V segment lost 0 bases, leaving 8 bases of the junction unmatched. In germline, CDR1 is SGHDT, CDR2 YYEEEE. CDR3 coding DNA: TGTGCCAGCAGCTTGGCCGACAGGGCCGAGGGCAATCAGCCCCAGCATTTT. Amino acids: CASSLADRAEGNQPQHF.

This clone was observed a few times. The CDR3 bases are TGTGCCAGCAGCCAAGCTCCCTCCTACGAGCAGTACTTC. This translates into CASSQAPSYEQYF. This chain joins TRBV3-1 (or the pseudogene TRBV3-2) and TRBJ2-7; D is unclear. The germline V gene encodes CDR1 LGHDT and CDR2 YNNKEL (reference sequence). The V end lost 1 base, the J end lost 0 bases, and 4 bases lay between the germline ends. The CDR3 loop spans 13 amino acids.